These 9 T cell receptor beta chains were all obtained from the same sample, sequenced in a study of blood T cell repertoires in COVID-19. The data were produced by immunoSEQ multiplex PCR, yet TCRdb's version contains in-frame clones alone and is incomplete. The sample lists tens of thousands of clones, around 84% seen once, with roughly 4% in the top ten. The sample consisted of peripheral blood. These receptors came from a man aged 50 or older with acute or convalescent COVID-19.

V is TRBV18 and J is TRBJ2-7; TRBD1 might be the D (5 bases). Germline values: CDR1 KGHSH, CDR2 LQKENI. Trimming left V 1 base short and J 4 bases short, with 8 bases between. CDR3 length: 13 residues. CDR3 bases: TGTGCCAGCTCACCACGGGGCCCTTACGAGCAGTACTTC. Translation: CASSPRGPYEQYF.

The rearrangement joins TRBV25-1 to TRBJ1-6; 7 nucleotides align to TRBD1. CDR1 is MGHDK and CDR2 is SYGVNS in the germline V gene. V shed 4 bases and J 5 bases; nucleotides not matched to a gene: 5. The length of the CDR3 is 15 residues. The CDR3 protein is CASSAEQGNNSPLHF. CDR3 in DNA: TGTGCCAGCAGTGCAGAACAGGGGAATAATTCACCCCTCCACTTT.

V gene TRBV5-1 combines with J gene TRBJ1-4; no definite D call. The CDR3 consists of 17 residues. The germline V and J ends were trimmed by 0 bases and 0 bases, with 12 bases remaining between them. Germline CDR1 reads SGHRS; CDR2 reads YFSETQ. The CDR3 region has the DNA TGCGCCAGCAGCTTGGGCCCTTGGGCTGCAACTAATGAAAAACTGTTTTTT. Translation gives CASSLGPWAATNEKLFF. Supplemented by reference TRBV5-1 and TRBJ1-4, the full variable domain reads KAGVTQTPRYLIKTRGQQVTLSCSPISGHRSVSWYQQTPGQGLQFLFEYFSETQRNKGNFPGRFSGRQFSNSRSEMNVSTLELGDSALYLCASSLGPWAATNEKLFFGSGTQLSVL.

With respect to this clone: The junction departs from germline at one end; a sequencing error may be responsible. The J gene is TRBJ2-7, the V gene TRBV7-3; 12 positions agree with TRBD1. Looked up from germline, CDR1 is SGHTA and CDR2 is FQGTGA. The CDR3 loop spans 15 amino acids. CDR3 sequence reads: CASSITGTGGGEQYF. CDR3 nucleotide sequence: TGTGCCAGCAGCATAACCGGGACAGGGGGCGGCGAGCAGTACTTC.

J is TRBJ2-2 and V is TRBV7-9; no clear D gene. V lost 2 bases to trimming and J lost 3 bases, with 10 bases between them. Germline-derived CDR1 and CDR2 are SEHNR and FQNEAQ (reference sequence). The CDR3 consists of 15 residues. CDR3 sequence: CASSLPGSDTGELFF. As DNA, the CDR3 is TGTGCCAGCAGCTTACCAGGATCAGACACCGGGGAGCTGTTTTTT.

The rearrangement links TRBV7-6 to TRBJ2-3; 7 bases match TRBD2. Looked up from germline, CDR1 is SGHVS and CDR2 is FNYEAQ. Germline trimming cut 1 base from V and 5 bases from J; bases unmatched to any gene: 3. The CDR3 sequence is 14 residues long. In nucleotides, the CDR3 is TGTGCCAGCAGCTTAGTTGGGGGGGGAGATACGCAGTATTTT. Translation gives CASSLVGGGDTQYF.

The CDR3: CASSLRPRGAEQFF. Here the CDR3 DNA reads TGTGCCAGCTCACTACGGCCCCGCGGTGCTGAGCAGTTCTTC. The J gene is TRBJ2-1, the V gene TRBV18; D remains ambiguous. This CDR3 spans 14 amino acids. Germline-derived CDR1 and CDR2 are KGHSH and LQKENI. The V gene lost 4 bases and the J gene lost 9 bases, with 16 bases spanning the gap.

The rearrangement joins TRBV27 to TRBJ1-2; D remains unclear. The CDR3 runs 15 residues. The ends were cut back, 0 bases at V and 4 bases at J, with 12 bases in the middle. Germline CDR1 and CDR2: MNHEY and SMNVEV (reference sequence). The CDR3 loop is CASSLSEGGSYGYTF. As DNA, the CDR3 is TGTGCCAGCAGTTTATCGGAGGGAGGAAGCTATGGCTACACCTTC.

The rearrangement uses TRBV18 and TRBJ1-5; D is unresolved. With 3 bases removed from V and 3 bases from J, the gap between germline ends came to 9 bases. The germline gives CDR1 KGHSH, CDR2 LQKENI. CDR3 length: 14 amino acids. This CDR3 is CASSPDMLNQPQHF. As DNA, the CDR3 is TGTGCCAGCTCACCCGACATGCTCAATCAGCCCCAGCATTTT.